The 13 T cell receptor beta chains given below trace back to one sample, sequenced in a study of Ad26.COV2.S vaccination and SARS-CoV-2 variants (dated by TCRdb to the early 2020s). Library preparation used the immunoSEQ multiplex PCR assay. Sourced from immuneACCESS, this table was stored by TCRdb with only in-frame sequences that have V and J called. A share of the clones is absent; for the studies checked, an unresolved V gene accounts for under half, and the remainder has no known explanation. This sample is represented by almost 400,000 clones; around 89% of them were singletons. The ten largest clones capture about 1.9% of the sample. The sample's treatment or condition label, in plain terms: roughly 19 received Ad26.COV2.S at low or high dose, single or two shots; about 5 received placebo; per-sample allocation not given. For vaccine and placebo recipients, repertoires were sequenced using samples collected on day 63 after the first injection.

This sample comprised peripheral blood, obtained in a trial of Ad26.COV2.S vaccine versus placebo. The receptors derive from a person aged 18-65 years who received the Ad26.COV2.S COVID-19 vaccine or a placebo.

CDR3 nucleotide sequence: TGTGCCAGCAGCCAAGAGGGACAGGGGGCAAAAGATACGCAGTATTTT. It translates to CASSQEGQGAKDTQYF. V and J are TRBV4-2 and TRBJ2-3, with 12 bases that match TRBD1. The CDR3 has 16 residues. Looked up from germline, CDR1 is LGHNA and CDR2 is YNFKEQ. V shed 0 bases and J 5 bases; nucleotides not matched to a gene: 3.

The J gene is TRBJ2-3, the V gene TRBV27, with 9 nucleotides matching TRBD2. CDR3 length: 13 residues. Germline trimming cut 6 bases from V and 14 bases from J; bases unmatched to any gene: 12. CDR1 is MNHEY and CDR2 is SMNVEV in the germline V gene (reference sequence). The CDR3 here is CASRGTSLALGYF. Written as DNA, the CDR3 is TGTGCCAGCAGGGGGACTAGCCTAGCCCTTGGGTATTTT.

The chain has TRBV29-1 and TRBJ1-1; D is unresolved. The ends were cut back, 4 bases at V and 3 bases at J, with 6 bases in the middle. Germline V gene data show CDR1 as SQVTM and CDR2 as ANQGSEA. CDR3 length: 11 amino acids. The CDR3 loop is CSVVSDTEAFF. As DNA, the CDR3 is TGCAGCGTTGTTAGCGACACTGAAGCTTTCTTT. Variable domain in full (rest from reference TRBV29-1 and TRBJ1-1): SAVISQKPSRDICQRGTSLTIQCQVDSQVTMMFWYRQQPGQSLTLIATANQGSEATYESGFVIDKFPISRPNLTFSTLTVSNMSPEDSSIYLCSVVSDTEAFFGQGTRLTVV.

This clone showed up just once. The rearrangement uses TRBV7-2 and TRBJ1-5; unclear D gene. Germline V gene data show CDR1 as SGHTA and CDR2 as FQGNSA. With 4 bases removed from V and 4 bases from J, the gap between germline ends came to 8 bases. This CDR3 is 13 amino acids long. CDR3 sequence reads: CASSSRRNQPQHF. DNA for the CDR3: TGTGCCAGCAGCTCCCGACGGAATCAGCCCCAGCATTTT.

The CDR3 reads CASSHTARSSYEQYF. In nucleotides, the CDR3 is TGTGCCAGCAGCCATACAGCCCGGAGCTCCTACGAGCAGTACTTC. V is TRBV11-2 and J is TRBJ2-7; no reliable D call. V lost 5 bases to trimming and J lost 0 bases, with 14 bases between them. Looked up from germline, CDR1 is SGHAT and CDR2 is FQNNGV. CDR3 length equals 15 residues.

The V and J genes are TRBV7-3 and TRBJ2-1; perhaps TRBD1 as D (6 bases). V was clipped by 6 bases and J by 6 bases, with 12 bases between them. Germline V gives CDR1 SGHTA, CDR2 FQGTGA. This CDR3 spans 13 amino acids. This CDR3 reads CASSWKGGNEQFF. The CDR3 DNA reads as TGTGCCAGCAGTTGGAAAGGGGGCAATGAGCAGTTCTTC.

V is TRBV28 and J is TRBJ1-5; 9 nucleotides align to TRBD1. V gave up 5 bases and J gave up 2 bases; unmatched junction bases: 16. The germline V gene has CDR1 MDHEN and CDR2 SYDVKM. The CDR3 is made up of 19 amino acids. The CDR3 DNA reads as TGTGCCAGCAGTGAGACCGGGACAGGGACCTCGGGGGGCAATCAGCCCCAGCATTTT. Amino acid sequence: CASSETGTGTSGGNQPQHF.

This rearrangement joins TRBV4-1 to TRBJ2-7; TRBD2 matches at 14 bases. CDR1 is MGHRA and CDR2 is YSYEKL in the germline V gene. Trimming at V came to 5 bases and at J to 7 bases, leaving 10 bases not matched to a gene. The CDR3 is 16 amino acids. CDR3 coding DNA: TGCGCCAGCAGCGCGGGGACTAGCGGGAGATCGGGGGAGCAGTACTTC. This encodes CASSAGTSGRSGEQYF.

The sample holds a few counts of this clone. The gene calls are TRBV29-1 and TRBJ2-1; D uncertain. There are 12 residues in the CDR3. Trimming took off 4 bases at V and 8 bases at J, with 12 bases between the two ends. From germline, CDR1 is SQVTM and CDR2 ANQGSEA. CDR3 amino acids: CSVVLGFDEQFF. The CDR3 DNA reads TGCAGCGTTGTACTCGGCTTCGATGAGCAGTTCTTC.

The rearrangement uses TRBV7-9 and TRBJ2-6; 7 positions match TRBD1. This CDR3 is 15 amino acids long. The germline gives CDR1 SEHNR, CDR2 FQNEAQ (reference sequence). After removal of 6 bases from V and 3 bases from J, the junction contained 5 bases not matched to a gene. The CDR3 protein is CASSVHRGGANVLTF. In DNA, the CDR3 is TGTGCCAGCAGTGTCCACAGGGGTGGGGCCAACGTCCTGACTTTC.

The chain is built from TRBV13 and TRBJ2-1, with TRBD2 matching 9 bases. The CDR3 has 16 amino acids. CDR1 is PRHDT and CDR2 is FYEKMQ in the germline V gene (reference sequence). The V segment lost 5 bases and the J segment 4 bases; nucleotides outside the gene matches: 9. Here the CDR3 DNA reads TGTGCCAGCAGCCGCGGGGGGGAGCTTTCATACAATGAGCAGTTCTTC. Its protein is CASSRGGELSYNEQFF.

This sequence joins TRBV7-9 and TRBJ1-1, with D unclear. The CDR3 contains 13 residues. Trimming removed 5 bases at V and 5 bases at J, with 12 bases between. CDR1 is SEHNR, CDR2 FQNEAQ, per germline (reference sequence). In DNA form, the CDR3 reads TGTGCCAGCAGCCCGACGCAGATGACTGAAGCTTTCTTT. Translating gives CASSPTQMTEAFF.

The CDR3 here is CATSDWGTGSETQYF. The CDR3 DNA reads as TGTGCCACCAGTGATTGGGGGACAGGGTCTGAGACCCAGTACTTC. The chain links TRBV24-1 to TRBJ2-5, with 9 bases matching TRBD1. Germline V lookup: CDR1 KGHDR, CDR2 SFDVKD. V gave up 2 bases and J gave up 5 bases; unmatched junction bases: 5. The CDR3 spans 15 residues.